This T cell receptor beta chain is drawn from a study of blood T cell repertoires in COVID-19. Overall study context: Sites in the United States, Italy and Spain provided acute and convalescent COVID-19 samples. The cDNA or gDNA used as material had been derived from T cells, B-cell-depleted T cells, or PBMCs.

Here immunoSEQ multiplex PCR was the method, and the copy in TCRdb shows in-frame clones only, minus some. The data show hundreds of thousands of clones, around 91% seen once. This clone was seen a single time. Participants' reported clinical history set cohort assignment. CDR1 and CDR2 from the germline V gene are SGDLS and YYNGEE. The CDR3 runs 15 residues. With 6 bases clipped from V and 0 bases from J, the junction kept 8 bases outside the gene matches. The rearrangement uses TRBV9 and TRBJ1-1, with 7 bases fitting TRBD1. The sequenced material came from PBMCs or T cells enriched from blood (not recorded which). This sequence originates from a woman younger than 30 who had recovered from COVID-19. The CDR3 coding sequence is TGTGCCAGCACTGGGACAGCGATCATGAACACTGAAGCTTTCTTT. Its translation: CASTGTAIMNTEAFF.